These 32 T cell receptor beta chains came from one sample sequenced in a study of cytomegalovirus exposure and HLA in healthy donors. Researchers ran the PCR with 60 Vbeta and 13 Jbeta primers. Generated by immunoSEQ multiplex PCR, the TCRdb table keeps only in-frame clones and is missing some. This sample has about 210,000 clones, with around 76% found just once. Sequenced: PBMCs. These receptors were taken from a middle-aged man in good health and CMV-seropositive.

The genes are TRBV15 and TRBJ1-3; D gene ambiguous. This CDR3 comprises 19 residues. V gave up 0 bases and J gave up 1 base, with 19 bases separating them. Germline values: CDR1 LNHNV, CDR2 YYDKDF (reference sequence). The CDR3 coding sequence is TGTGCCACCAGCAGAGATCATGGCAGCCTAGGTGATTCTGGAAACACCATATATTTT. This sequence encodes CATSRDHGSLGDSGNTIYF.

The V and J genes are TRBV7-9 and TRBJ1-3; D unresolved. The CDR3 is 15 amino acids. V was shortened by 0 bases and J by 8 bases, with 14 bases between the two germline ends. Germline V gene data show CDR1 as SEHNR and CDR2 as FQNEAQ (reference sequence). CDR3 sequence: CASSLAVPGSDTIYF. CDR3 nucleotide sequence: TGTGCCAGCAGCTTAGCTGTCCCGGGATCGGACACCATATATTTT.

The genes are TRBV7-8 and TRBJ2-1, with D perhaps TRBD1 (6 bases). V lost 1 base, J lost 4 bases, and 11 bases lay in between. This CDR3 has 15 residues. Per the germline V gene, CDR1 is SGHVS and CDR2 is FQNEAQ. The CDR3, as DNA: TGTGCCAGCAGCTTAGGCCAGGGGCAATACAATGAGCAGTTCTTC. Translated: CASSLGQGQYNEQFF.

The V call is TRBV6-1, the J call TRBJ1-2; TRBD1 agrees at 9 bases. The CDR3 loop spans 15 amino acids. Trimming at V came to 7 bases and at J to 5 bases, leaving 11 bases not matched to a gene. Looked up from germline, CDR1 is MNHNS and CDR2 is SASEGT. The CDR3 bases are TGTGCCAGCAAAGGTGGGACAGGGCGGACTTATGGCTACACCTTC. This translates into CASKGGTGRTYGYTF.

This chain uses TRBV21-1 with TRBJ1-5; the DNA was not compared with TRBD1, the D call given in the table. TRBV21-1 is marked as a pseudogene. This CDR3 is 13 amino acids long. The CDR3 is CASSNTSNQPQHF. As DNA, the CDR3 is TGTGCCAGCAGCAATACATCCAATCAGCCCCAGCATTTT.

This sequence joins TRBV10-1 and TRBJ2-7; D gene unclear. This CDR3 is 15 amino acids long. Germline V gives CDR1 WNHNN, CDR2 SYGVQD (reference sequence). The V end was cut by 6 bases, the J end by 0 bases, with 15 bases between. The CDR3 loop is CASSSRFGDSYEQYF. The CDR3, as DNA: TGCGCCAGCAGCTCCCGCTTTGGAGACTCCTACGAGCAGTACTTC.

This clone came up many times. The chain uses TRBV2 and TRBJ2-1; 11 positions match TRBD2. After removal of 6 bases from V and 7 bases from J, the junction contained 8 bases not matched to a gene. The germline V gene encodes CDR1 SNHLY and CDR2 FYNNEI. CDR3 size: 15 residues. Here the CDR3 reads CASSDTSGSTNEQFF. Written as DNA, the CDR3 is TGTGCCAGCAGCGATACTAGCGGGAGCACTAATGAGCAGTTCTTC.

V is TRBV29-1 and J is TRBJ1-2; D is ambiguous. CDR3 length equals 13 residues. Deletions cut 5 bases from V and 3 bases from J, with 13 bases between. The germline gives CDR1 SQVTM, CDR2 ANQGSEA. The CDR3 coding sequence is TGCAGCGTTTCAGAGGGTTCTTACTATGGCTACACCTTC. The encoded protein is CSVSEGSYYGYTF.

This clone was counted once. The J gene is TRBJ2-7, the V gene TRBV9; the match to TRBD2 covers 8 bases. The ends lost 4 bases at V and 6 bases at J; junction bases unmatched: 15. Germline CDR1 reads SGDLS; CDR2 reads YYNGEE. The CDR3 totals 16 residues. As DNA, the CDR3 is TGTGCCAGCAGCACACGAGCTGGGGCGGGAGGCTTCGAGCAGTACTTC. Translation: CASSTRAGAGGFEQYF.

This chain links TRBV6-5 with TRBJ2-1; D is possibly TRBD2 (5 bases). Germline V gives CDR1 MNHEY, CDR2 SVGAGI. The CDR3 totals 15 residues. V lost 0 bases, J lost 8 bases, and 14 bases lay in between. The CDR3 protein is CASSYSWSGSDEQFF. DNA for the CDR3: TGTGCCAGCAGTTACTCGTGGTCGGGGTCGGATGAGCAGTTCTTC.

This rearrangement joins TRBV4-1 to TRBJ2-5, with D perhaps matching TRBD2 (5 bases). The germline V gene encodes CDR1 MGHRA and CDR2 YSYEKL. The V gene lost 0 bases and the J gene lost 5 bases, with 10 bases spanning the gap. This CDR3 region has 14 residues. The CDR3 here is CASSQDRLAETQYF. The CDR3 DNA reads TGCGCCAGCAGCCAAGATAGGCTAGCTGAGACCCAGTACTTC.

The chain uses TRBV9 and TRBJ2-1, with D possibly TRBD2 on 5 matching bases. CDR1 is SGDLS, CDR2 YYNGEE, per germline. Trimming left V 7 bases short and J 4 bases short, with 9 bases between. The CDR3 length is 12 residues. CDR3 loop: CASGSGYNEQFF. The CDR3 bases are TGTGCCAGCGGGAGTGGGTACAATGAGCAGTTCTTC. The full variable domain, with the rest looked up from reference TRBV9 and TRBJ2-1, is DSGVTQTPKHLITATGQRVTLRCSPRSGDLSVYWYQQSLDQGLQFLIQYYNGEERAKGNILERFSAQQFPDLHSELNLSSLELGDSALYFCASGSGYNEQFFGPGTRLTVL.

The CDR3 loop is CASSSTVRVTEAFF. CDR3 nucleotide sequence: TGTGCCAGCAGCTCTACCGTCCGGGTCACTGAAGCTTTCTTT. The V gene is TRBV7-9, the J gene TRBJ1-1; D unresolved. Germline CDR1 is SEHNR and CDR2 is FQNEAQ (reference sequence). CDR3 length: 14 amino acids. The ends were cut back, 4 bases at V and 4 bases at J, with 13 bases in the middle.

The chain couples TRBV7-6 to TRBJ2-1; 8 bases are shared with TRBD2. The V and J ends lost 8 bases and 7 bases, in that order; junction bases with no gene match: 7. Germline V gene sequence: CDR1 SGHVS, CDR2 FNYEAQ. CDR3 length: 13 residues. CDR3 sequence: CASRQRGQNEQFF. The DNA of the CDR3 is TGTGCCAGCCGGCAGCGGGGGCAAAATGAGCAGTTCTTC.

The gene calls are TRBV6-5 and TRBJ2-7; D possibly corresponds to TRBD1 (7 bases). The CDR3 loop spans 13 amino acids. CDR1 is MNHEY and CDR2 is SVGAGI in the germline V gene. The germline V and J ends were trimmed by 6 bases and 2 bases, with 11 bases remaining between them. Written as DNA, the CDR3 is TGTGCCAGCAGCAGGGGGGTGACCTACGAGCAGTACTTC. As protein: CASSRGVTYEQYF.

V is TRBV5-1 and J is TRBJ2-7, with 8 bases aligning to TRBD1. Trimming removed 3 bases from V and 0 bases from J; junction bases left unmatched: 8. CDR1 and CDR2 (germline): SGHRS, YFSETQ. The CDR3 contains 16 residues. CDR3 DNA: TGCGCCAGCAGCTGGTTGACAGGGGCCAGCTCCTACGAGCAGTACTTC. Translating it yields CASSWLTGASSYEQYF.

J is TRBJ2-5 and V is TRBV7-9; 13 positions match TRBD2. This CDR3 has 14 residues. Per the germline V gene, CDR1 is SEHNR and CDR2 is FQNEAQ (reference sequence). The junction had 4 bases not matched to a gene; V was cut back by 6 bases and J by 6 bases. For the CDR3, the DNA is TGTGCCAGCAGTCCGACTAGCGGGAGGCAGACCCAGTACTTC. Translating gives CASSPTSGRQTQYF.

This clone was observed once. This chain joins TRBV7-9 and TRBJ2-7; 7 bases match TRBD1. The CDR3 is 17 residues long. The V segment lost 5 bases and the J segment 1 base; nucleotides outside the gene matches: 14. CDR1 and CDR2 from the germline V gene are SEHNR and FQNEAQ (reference sequence). The CDR3 loop is CASSLTLRGQLSYEQYV. CDR3 nucleotide sequence: TGTGCCAGCAGCCTAACCCTCCGGGGACAGTTATCCTACGAGCAGTACGTC.

V is TRBV27 and J is TRBJ1-1, with D tentatively TRBD1 (6 bases). Trimming stripped 6 bases from V and 0 bases from J, with 17 bases between. CDR3 size: 16 residues. Germline assignment: CDR1 MNHEY and CDR2 SMNVEV (reference sequence). CDR3 bases: TGTGCCAGCAGACGCACCACAGGGACCATGAACACTGAAGCTTTCTTT. Translation gives CASRRTTGTMNTEAFF.

The chain joins TRBV5-1 to TRBJ1-1; 9 bases are a match to TRBD1. J gave up 7 bases and V 0 bases, and 10 bases lay outside the gene matches. Looked up from germline, CDR1 is SGHRS and CDR2 is YFSETQ. The CDR3 length is 16 residues. CDR3 sequence: CASSLGDRVSGIEAFF. The CDR3 DNA sequence: TGCGCCAGCAGCTTGGGGGACAGGGTTTCGGGGATTGAAGCTTTCTTT.

This clone was seen only a few times. The CDR3: CASSPGLSIYNEQFF. CDR3 coding DNA: TGTGCCAGCAGCCCGGGACTTTCTATCTACAATGAGCAGTTCTTC. This chain joins TRBV9 and TRBJ2-1, with a possible D match to TRBD2 (6 bases). The CDR3 contains 15 residues. The germline V and J ends were trimmed by 4 bases and 3 bases, with 14 bases remaining between them. Germline lookup yields CDR1 SGDLS and CDR2 YYNGEE.

The chain is built from TRBV30 and TRBJ2-1; 7 bases are a match to TRBD1. Germline loops: CDR1 GTSNPN, CDR2 SVGIG (reference sequence). The CDR3 consists of 13 residues. V trimming: 4 bases; J trimming: 9 bases; junction bases outside the gene matches: 9. CDR3 in amino acids: CAWTLSGGSEQFF. CDR3 in DNA: TGTGCCTGGACCCTCTCAGGGGGTAGTGAGCAGTTCTTC.

CDR3 amino acids: CASAWDRVSYEQYV. DNA of the CDR3: TGTGCCAGTGCATGGGACAGGGTCTCCTACGAGCAGTACGTC. The chain couples TRBV6-1 to TRBJ2-7; TRBD1 aligns across 9 bases. This CDR3 region has 14 residues. Germline trimming cut 9 bases from V and 0 bases from J; bases unmatched to any gene: 6. Germline CDR1 and CDR2: MNHNS and SASEGT.

This clone was seen a few times. The chain joins TRBV4-2 to TRBJ2-3, with D tentatively TRBD2 (5 bases). Germline CDR1 reads LGHNA; CDR2 reads YNFKEQ. This CDR3 contains 16 residues. Trimming left V 0 bases short and J 0 bases short, with 10 bases between. The DNA for the CDR3 is TGTGCCAGCAGCCAAGATCTGACGGGAAGCACAGATACGCAGTATTTT. Translating gives CASSQDLTGSTDTQYF.

This chain links TRBV6-5 with TRBJ1-1; D not resolved. V lost 0 bases to trimming and J lost 8 bases, with 10 bases between them. Germline V CDR1 and CDR2: MNHEY, SVGAGI. This CDR3 region has 13 residues. The CDR3 coding sequence is TGTGCCAGCAGTTACTCCGAGGCGCTCGAAGCTTTCTTT. Translated: CASSYSEALEAFF.

J is TRBJ2-5 and V is TRBV2; 8 bases are a match to TRBD1. This CDR3 comprises 13 residues. Germline CDR1 and CDR2: SNHLY and FYNNEI. The V segment lost 9 bases and the J segment 2 bases; nucleotides outside the gene matches: 5. CDR3 bases: TGTGCCAGTTTCCGGGACAGGCAAGAGACCCAGTACTTC. Protein: CASFRDRQETQYF.

This chain connects TRBV15 to TRBJ1-2; D might be TRBD1 (6 bases). From germline, CDR1 is LNHNV and CDR2 YYDKDF (reference sequence). V was clipped by 5 bases and J by 1 base, with 11 bases between them. The CDR3 extends over 14 amino acids. The CDR3 loop is CATSAGQNNYGYTF. The CDR3 nucleotides read TGTGCCACCAGCGCCGGACAGAATAACTATGGCTACACCTTC.

The genes are TRBV4-2 and TRBJ1-5, with 8 nucleotides matching TRBD1. This CDR3 has 16 amino acids. After removal of 2 bases from V and 3 bases from J, the junction contained 6 bases not matched to a gene. Germline loops: CDR1 LGHNA, CDR2 YNFKEQ. The CDR3 sequence: CASSQRTGFVNQPQHF. CDR3 DNA sequence: TGTGCCAGCAGCCAAAGGACAGGGTTCGTCAATCAGCCCCAGCATTTT.

The V and J genes are TRBV29-1 and TRBJ2-2; TRBD1 aligns across 8 bases. V gave up 0 bases and J gave up 6 bases; unmatched junction bases: 3. This CDR3 region has 14 residues. Germline lookup yields CDR1 SQVTM and CDR2 ANQGSEA. CDR3 protein: CSVEDFRGPGELFF. The CDR3 DNA is TGCAGCGTTGAAGATTTCAGGGGGCCCGGGGAGCTGTTTTTT.

About this clone: Other nucleotide sequences in the sample specify the same CDR3. The V and J genes are TRBV25-1 and TRBJ2-3, with no clear D. Germline V gene data show CDR1 as MGHDK and CDR2 as SYGVNS. The length of the CDR3 is 14 residues. V was clipped by 0 bases and J by 3 bases, with 7 bases between them. The CDR3 DNA follows: TGTGCCAGCAGTGAATACTCCCTGACAGATACGCAGTATTTT. This gives the protein CASSEYSLTDTQYF.

This clone has a handful of counts. The chain employs TRBV6-1 and TRBJ2-1, with 11 bases aligning to TRBD2. The V gene's germline CDR1 is MNHNS and CDR2 SASEGT. This CDR3 region has 12 residues. The CDR3 reads CATLAGDNEQFF. DNA of the CDR3: TGTGCTACACTAGCGGGAGACAATGAGCAGTTCTTC.

The rearrangement links TRBV30 to TRBJ2-5, with 7 nucleotides matching TRBD2. The J call may not be correct, given that the DNA end is closer to TRBJ2-7. The CDR3 has 15 residues. The germline CDR1 and CDR2 sequences are GTSNPN and SVGIG (reference sequence). The CDR3, as DNA: TGTGCCTGGAATCGGATCGGGAGGTTGTCCTACGAGCAGTACTTC. It encodes CAWNRIGRLSYEQYF.